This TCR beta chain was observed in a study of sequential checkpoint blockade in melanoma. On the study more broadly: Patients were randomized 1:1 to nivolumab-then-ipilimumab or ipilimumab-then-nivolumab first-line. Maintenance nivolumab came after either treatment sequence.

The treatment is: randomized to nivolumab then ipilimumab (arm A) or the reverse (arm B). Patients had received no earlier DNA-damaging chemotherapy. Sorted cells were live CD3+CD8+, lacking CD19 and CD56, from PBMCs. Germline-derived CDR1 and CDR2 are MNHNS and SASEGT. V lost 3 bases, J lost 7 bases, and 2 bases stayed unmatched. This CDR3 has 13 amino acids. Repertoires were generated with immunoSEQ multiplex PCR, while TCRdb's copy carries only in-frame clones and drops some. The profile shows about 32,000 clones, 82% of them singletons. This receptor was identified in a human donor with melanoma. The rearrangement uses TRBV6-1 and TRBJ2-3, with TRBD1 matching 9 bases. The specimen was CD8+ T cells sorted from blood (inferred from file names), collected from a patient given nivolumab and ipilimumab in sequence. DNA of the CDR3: TGTGCCAGCAGTGATACAGGGGGCTATACGCAGTATTTT. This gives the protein CASSDTGGYTQYF.